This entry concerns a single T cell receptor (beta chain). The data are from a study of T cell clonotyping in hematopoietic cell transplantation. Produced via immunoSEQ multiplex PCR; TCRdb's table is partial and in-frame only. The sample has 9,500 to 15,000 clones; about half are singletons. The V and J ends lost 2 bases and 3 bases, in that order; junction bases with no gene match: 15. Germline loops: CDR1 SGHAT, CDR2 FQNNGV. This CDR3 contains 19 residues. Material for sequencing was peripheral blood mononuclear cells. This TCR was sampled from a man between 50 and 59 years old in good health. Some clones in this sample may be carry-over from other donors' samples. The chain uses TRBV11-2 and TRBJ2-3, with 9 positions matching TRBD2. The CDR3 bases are TGTGCCAGCAGCTTAACGGCTCGCGGGAGGGCCCGGGGAACAGATACGCAGTATTTT. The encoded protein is CASSLTARGRARGTDTQYF.